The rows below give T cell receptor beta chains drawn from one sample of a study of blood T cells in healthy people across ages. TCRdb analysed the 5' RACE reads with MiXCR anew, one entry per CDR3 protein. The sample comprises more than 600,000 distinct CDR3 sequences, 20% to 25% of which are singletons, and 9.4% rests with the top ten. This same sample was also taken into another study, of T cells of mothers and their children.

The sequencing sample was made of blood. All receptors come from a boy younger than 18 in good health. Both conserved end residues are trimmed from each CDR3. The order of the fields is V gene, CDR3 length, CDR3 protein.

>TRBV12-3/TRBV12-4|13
ASSHVEVREDEQF
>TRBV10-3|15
AISTSGRRRPYNEQF
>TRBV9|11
ASSLRQFTEAF
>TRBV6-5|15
TSSHGLAGVWTDTQY
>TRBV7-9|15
ASSLPTGGLTSEKLF
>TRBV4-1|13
ASSQVWGERYEQY
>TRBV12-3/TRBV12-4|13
ASSLGTGTSSEAF
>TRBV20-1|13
SAINERGRDNEQF
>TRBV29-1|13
SVEVHTESNEKLF
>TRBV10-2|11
ASSEPGTVGYT
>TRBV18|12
ASSQTMGEETQY
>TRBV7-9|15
ASSTKPGTEYTDTQY
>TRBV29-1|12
SVVFGPGSRELF
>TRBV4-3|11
ASSQDQGLGQY
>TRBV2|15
ASRRDSELSGANVLT
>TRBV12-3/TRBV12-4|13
ASSFGQRGKEKLF
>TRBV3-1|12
ASSPIDRAYGYT
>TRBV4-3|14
ASSLLAGELYNEQF
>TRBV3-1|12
ASSQAGTHYEQY
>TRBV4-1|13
AGPPAQYYPYEQY
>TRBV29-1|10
SVDDVGETQY
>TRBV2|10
ASKGQRHEQY
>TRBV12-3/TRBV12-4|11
ASSFGGLGGHT
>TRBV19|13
ASSRTREEPYEQY
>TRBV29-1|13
SVVWDRLDTDTQY
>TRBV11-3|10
ASSFKNLKAF
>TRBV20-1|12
SADRDSSYNEQF
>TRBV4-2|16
ASSQDARLAGPRDEQF
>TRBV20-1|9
SGQRDTEAF
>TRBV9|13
ASSPAGGYNPEQF
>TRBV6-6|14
ASTYAPSGSRETQY
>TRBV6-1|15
ASSPIDEQGAPGKLF
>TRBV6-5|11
ASSQTGDTEAF
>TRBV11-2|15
ASRGIITSGPINEQF
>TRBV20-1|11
SASGQASYEQY
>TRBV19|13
ASNQIWDSNQPQH
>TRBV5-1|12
ASPAAVYSYEQY
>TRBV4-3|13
ASSQGKASQDEQY
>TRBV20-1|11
SARESGAATQY
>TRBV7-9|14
ASSPWDRGDDSPLH
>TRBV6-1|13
ASSERGRGSYEQY
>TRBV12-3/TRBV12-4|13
ASSKDDLSGNTIY
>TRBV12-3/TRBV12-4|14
ASSPPLAEDTDTQY
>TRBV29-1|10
SVGRGPYEQF
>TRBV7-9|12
ASSSNLHWETQY